This record concerns one T cell receptor beta chain sequence. Its target is unknown. These data belong to a study of blood T cells in healthy people across ages. Study as a whole: T cells yielded about one barcoded beta molecule per two cells through template switching.

V was pared by 8 bases and J by 1 base, with 11 bases between. The CDR3 is 13 amino acids. Germline V lookup: CDR1 MDHEN, CDR2 SYDVKM. Primers used in a second PCR of roughly 6 to 12 cycles were a sample-barcoded 5' primer and a J-beta primer mix. Using its own MiXCR run on the 5' RACE reads, TCRdb lists one record per CDR3 protein. The table records about 970,000 distinct CDR3 sequences, approximately 50% of them present only once. Study-wide results and limits: Strong correlation was found linking TCR beta diversity to naive T cell percentage. The long-lived group displayed more naive CD4+ cells, plus higher diversity, than the aged donors did.

Each sample had at least 6 million PBMCs isolated. The chain links TRBV28 to TRBJ2-5, with D tentatively TRBD1 (6 bases). The sample taken for sequencing was blood. The receptor was derived from a woman between 55 and 75 years old in good health. The CDR3, as DNA: TGTGCCAGCCGGACAGACCCCCAAGAGACCCAGTACTTC. Encoded protein: CASRTDPQETQYF.